This T cell receptor beta chain was documented in a study of blood T cell repertoires in COVID-19. The ends were cut back, 5 bases at V and 7 bases at J, with 14 bases in the middle. The germline V gene has CDR1 SGHTA and CDR2 FQGNSA. The CDR3 is 14 residues long. Study processing details: Amplification from reference gene primers served as the basis for estimated nucleated cell counts. Sequencing was performed with immunoSEQ multiplex PCR; in TCRdb, only in-frame clones are kept and a portion is missing. V and J calls and clone size come straight from that table; D and trimming were deduced from the DNA. Altogether approximately 200,000 clones are present, roughly 84% being singletons, with the ten largest covering approximately 3%.

The TCR comes from a woman aged 25 to 39 who had recovered from COVID-19. The sequenced sample consisted of PBMCs or T cells enriched from blood (not recorded which). This sequence joins TRBV7-2 and TRBJ1-4; maybe TRBD1 (6 bases). The CDR3 loop reads CASSPSGGSEKLFF. The CDR3 DNA sequence: TGTGCCAGCAGCCCGTCGGGGGGCAGTGAAAAACTGTTTTTT.